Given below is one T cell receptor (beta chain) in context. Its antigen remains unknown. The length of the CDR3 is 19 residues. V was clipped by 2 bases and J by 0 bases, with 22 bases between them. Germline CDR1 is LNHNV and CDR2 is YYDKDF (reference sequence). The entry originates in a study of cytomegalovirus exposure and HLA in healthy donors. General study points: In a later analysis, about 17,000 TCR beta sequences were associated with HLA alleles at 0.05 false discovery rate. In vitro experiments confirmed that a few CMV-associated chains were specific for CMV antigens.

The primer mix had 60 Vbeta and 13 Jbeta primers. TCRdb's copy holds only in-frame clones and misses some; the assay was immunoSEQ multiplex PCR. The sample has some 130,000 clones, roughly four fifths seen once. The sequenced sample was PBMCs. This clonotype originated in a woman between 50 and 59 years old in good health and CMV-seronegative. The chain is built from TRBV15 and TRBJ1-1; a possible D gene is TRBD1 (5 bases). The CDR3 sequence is CATSRSREGVSFMNTEAFF. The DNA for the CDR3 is TGTGCCACCAGCAGATCCAGGGAGGGAGTTTCTTTTATGAACACTGAAGCTTTCTTT.